The source of this T cell receptor (beta chain) is a study of cytomegalovirus exposure and HLA in healthy donors. Germline CDR1 LNHNV, CDR2 YYDKDF (reference sequence). CDR3 length equals 14 residues. The V and J ends lost 8 bases and 1 base respectively, with 14 bases between them. The PCR employed 60 Vbeta primers together with 13 Jbeta primers. The assay was immunoSEQ multiplex PCR, and TCRdb's table has in-frame clones only and misses some. Found here are around 130,000 clones, around 75% of them singletons; the top ten hold roughly 3.1%. Sequenced input: PBMCs. The TCR comes from a man younger than 45 in good health and CMV-seronegative. The chain links TRBV15 to TRBJ2-5; D unresolved. The CDR3 nucleotides are TGTGCCACCCGGCTCCAGGCAACCCAAGAGACCCAGTACTTC. Amino acids: CATRLQATQETQYF.